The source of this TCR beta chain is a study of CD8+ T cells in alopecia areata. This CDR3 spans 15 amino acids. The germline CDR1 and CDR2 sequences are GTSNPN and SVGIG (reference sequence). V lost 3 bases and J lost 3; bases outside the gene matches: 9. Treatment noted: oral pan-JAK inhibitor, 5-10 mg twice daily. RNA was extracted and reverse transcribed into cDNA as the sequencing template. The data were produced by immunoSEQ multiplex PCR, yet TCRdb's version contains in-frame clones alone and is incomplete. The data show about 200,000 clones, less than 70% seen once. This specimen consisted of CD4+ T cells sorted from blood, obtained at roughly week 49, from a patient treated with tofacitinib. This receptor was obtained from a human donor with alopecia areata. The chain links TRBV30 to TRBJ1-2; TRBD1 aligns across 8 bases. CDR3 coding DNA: TGTGCCTGGAGACAAAGGGTGACAGGGGACTATGGCTACACCTTC. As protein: CAWRQRVTGDYGYTF.